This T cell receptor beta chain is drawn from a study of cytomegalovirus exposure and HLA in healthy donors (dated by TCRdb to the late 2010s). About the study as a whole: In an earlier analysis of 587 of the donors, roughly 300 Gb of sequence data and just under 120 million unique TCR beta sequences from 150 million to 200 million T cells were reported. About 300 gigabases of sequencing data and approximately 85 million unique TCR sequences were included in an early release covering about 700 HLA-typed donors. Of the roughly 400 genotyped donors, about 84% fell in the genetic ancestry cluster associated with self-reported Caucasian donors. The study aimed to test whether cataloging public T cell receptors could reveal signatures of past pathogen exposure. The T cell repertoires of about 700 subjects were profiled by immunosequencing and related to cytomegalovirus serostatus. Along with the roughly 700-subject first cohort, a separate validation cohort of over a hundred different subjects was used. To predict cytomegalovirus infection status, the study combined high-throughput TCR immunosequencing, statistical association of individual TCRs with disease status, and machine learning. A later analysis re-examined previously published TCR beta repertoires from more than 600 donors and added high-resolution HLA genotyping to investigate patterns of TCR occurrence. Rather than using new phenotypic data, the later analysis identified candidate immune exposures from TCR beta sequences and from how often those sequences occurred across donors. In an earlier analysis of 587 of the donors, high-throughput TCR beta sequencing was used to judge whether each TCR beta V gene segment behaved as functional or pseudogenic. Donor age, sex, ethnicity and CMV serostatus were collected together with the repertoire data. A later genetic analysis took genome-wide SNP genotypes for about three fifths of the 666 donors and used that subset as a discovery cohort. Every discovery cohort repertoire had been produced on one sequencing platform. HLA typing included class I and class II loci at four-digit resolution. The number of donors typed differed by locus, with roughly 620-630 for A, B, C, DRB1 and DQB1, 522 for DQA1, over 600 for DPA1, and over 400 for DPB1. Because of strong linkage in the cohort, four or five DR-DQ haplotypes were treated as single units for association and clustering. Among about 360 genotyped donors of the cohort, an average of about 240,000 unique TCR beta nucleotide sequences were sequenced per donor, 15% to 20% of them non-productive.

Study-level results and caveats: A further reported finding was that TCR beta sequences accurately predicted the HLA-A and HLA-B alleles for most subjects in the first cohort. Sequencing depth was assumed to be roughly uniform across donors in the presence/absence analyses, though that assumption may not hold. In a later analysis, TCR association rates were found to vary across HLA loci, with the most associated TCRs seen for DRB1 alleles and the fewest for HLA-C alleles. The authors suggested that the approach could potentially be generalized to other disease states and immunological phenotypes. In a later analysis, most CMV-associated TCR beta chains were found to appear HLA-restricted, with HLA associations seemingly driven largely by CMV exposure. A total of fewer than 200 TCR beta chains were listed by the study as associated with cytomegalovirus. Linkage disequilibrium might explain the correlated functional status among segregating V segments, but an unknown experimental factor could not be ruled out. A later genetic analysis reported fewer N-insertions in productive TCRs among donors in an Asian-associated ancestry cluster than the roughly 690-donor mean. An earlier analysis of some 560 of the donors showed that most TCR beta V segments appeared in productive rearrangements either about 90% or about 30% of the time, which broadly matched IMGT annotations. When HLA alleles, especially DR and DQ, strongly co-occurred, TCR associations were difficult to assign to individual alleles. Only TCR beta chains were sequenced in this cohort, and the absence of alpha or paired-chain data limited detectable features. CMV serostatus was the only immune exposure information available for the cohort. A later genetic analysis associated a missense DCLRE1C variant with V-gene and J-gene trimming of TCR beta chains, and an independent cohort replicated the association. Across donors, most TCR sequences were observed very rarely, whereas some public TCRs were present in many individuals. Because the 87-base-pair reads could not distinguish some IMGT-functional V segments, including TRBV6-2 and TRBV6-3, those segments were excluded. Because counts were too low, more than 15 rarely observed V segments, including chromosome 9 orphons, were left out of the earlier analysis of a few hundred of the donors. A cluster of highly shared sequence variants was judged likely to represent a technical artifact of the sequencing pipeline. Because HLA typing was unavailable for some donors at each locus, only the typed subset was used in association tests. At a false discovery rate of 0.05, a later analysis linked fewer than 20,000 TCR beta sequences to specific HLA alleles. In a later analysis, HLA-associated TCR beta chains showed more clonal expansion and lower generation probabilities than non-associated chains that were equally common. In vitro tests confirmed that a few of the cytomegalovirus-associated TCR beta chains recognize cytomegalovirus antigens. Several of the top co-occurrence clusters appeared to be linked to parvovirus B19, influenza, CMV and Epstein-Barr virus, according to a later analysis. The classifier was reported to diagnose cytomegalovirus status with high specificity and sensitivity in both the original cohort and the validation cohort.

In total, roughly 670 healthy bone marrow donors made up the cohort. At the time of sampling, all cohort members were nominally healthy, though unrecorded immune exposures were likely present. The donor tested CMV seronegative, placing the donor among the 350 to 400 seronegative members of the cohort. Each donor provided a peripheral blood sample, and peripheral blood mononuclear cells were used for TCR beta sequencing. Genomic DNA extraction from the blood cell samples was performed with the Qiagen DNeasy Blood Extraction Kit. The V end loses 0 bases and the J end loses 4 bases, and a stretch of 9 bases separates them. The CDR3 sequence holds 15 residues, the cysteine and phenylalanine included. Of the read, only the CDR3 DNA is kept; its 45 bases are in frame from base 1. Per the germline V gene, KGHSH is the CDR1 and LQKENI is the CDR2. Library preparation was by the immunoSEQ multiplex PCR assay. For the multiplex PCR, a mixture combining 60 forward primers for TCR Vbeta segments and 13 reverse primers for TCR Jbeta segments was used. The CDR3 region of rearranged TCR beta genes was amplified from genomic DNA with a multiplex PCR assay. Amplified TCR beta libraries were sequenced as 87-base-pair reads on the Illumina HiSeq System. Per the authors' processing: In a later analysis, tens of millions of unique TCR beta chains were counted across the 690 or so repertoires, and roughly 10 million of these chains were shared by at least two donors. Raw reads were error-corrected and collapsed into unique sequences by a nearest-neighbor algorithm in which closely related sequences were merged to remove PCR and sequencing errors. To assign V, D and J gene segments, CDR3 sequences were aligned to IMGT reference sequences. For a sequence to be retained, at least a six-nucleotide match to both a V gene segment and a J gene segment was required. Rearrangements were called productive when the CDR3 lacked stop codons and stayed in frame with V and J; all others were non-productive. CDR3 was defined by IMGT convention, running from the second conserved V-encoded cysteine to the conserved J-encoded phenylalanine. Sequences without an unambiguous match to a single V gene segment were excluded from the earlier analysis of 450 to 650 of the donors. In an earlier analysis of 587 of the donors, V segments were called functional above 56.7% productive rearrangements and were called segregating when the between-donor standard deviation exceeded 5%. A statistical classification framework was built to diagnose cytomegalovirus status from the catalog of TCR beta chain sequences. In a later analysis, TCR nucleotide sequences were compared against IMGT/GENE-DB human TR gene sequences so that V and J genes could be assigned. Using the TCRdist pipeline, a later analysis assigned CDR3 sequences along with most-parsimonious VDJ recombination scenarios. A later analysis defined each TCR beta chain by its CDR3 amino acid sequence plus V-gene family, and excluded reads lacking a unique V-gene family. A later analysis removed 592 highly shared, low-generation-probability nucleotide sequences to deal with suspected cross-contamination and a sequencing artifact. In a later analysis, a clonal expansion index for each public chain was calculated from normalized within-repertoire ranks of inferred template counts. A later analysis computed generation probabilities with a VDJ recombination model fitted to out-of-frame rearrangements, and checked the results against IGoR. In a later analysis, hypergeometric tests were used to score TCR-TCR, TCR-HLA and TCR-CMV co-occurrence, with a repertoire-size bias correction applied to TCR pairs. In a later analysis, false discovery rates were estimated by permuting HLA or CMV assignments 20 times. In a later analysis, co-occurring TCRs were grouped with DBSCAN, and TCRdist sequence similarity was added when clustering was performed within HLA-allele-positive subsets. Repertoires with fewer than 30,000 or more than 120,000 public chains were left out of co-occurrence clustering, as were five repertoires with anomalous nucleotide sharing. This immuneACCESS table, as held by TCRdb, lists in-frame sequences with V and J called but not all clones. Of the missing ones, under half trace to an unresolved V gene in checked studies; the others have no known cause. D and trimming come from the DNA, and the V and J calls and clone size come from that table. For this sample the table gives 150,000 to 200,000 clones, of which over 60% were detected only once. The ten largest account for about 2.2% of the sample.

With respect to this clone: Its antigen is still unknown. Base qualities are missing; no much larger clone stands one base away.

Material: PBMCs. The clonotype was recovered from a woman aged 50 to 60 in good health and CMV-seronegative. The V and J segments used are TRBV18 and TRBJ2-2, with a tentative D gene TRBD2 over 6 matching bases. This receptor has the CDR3 CASSPPGTPTGELFF. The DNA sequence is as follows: TGTGCCAGCTCACCACCCGGGACTCCCACCGGGGAGCTGTTTTTT.